These T cell receptor beta chains were read from a single sample in a study of T cells after yellow fever vaccination. TCRdb fed the 5' RACE reads into MiXCR, producing one record per CDR3 protein. The sample includes about 350,000 distinct CDR3 sequences, about 4% seen only once; the top ten take around 25%. The sample consisted of PBMCs, taken 5 days after the yellow fever booster vaccination. The source of these receptors is a man between 18 and 35 years old who received the YFV17D yellow fever vaccine. Each CDR3 is given with its conserved first and last residue. The D gene is left open where the match is weak. Rows may omit the clone size; those that give it use once, few, many or a size class.

many	15	TRBV12-3/TRBV12-4	TRBJ2-1	TRBD2	CASSSSGSLYNEQFF	TGTGCCAGCAGTTCCAGCGGGAGCCTCTACAATGAGCAGTTCTTC
.	15	TRBV20-1	TRBJ2-5	.	CSARAFPREAETQYF	TGCAGTGCTAGAGCATTTCCCAGGGAAGCAGAGACCCAGTACTTC
many	14	TRBV4-1	TRBJ1-5	.	CASSQSVSNQPQHF	TGCGCCAGCAGCCAATCGGTTAGCAATCAGCCCCAGCATTTT
few	12	TRBV12-3/TRBV12-4	TRBJ1-5	.	CASSFRRGPQHF	TGTGCCAGCAGTTTCCGCCGGGGGCCCCAGCATTTT
many	16	TRBV5-6	TRBJ2-3	TRBD2	CASSPGLAGGPDTQYF	TGTGCCAGCAGCCCCGGACTAGCGGGGGGGCCTGATACGCAGTATTTT
few	14	TRBV5-1	TRBJ2-3	TRBD2	CASSQGLAGADKYF	TGCGCCAGCAGCCAGGGACTAGCGGGGGCTGACAAGTATTTT
few	13	TRBV11-3	TRBJ1-2	.	CASSLAHREGYTF	TGTGCCAGCAGCTTGGCCCACCGGGAGGGCTACACCTTC
few	17	TRBV5-1	TRBJ2-2	TRBD1	CASSPFSTGDWAGELFF	TGCGCCAGCAGCCCATTCTCGACAGGGGATTGGGCCGGGGAGCTGTTTTTT
.	16	TRBV6-5	TRBJ2-5	.	CASSSTRDQMGETQYF	TGTGCCAGCAGTTCCACCAGGGATCAGATGGGAGAGACCCAGTACTTC
.	15	TRBV27	TRBJ2-1	TRBD1	CASSARDRGFYEQFF	TGTGCCAGCAGTGCCCGGGACAGGGGGTTCTATGAGCAGTTCTTC
many	15	TRBV7-6	TRBJ2-1	TRBD2	CASSLGVGEGNEQFF	TGTGCCAGCAGCTTAGGGGTAGGGGAGGGGAATGAGCAGTTCTTC
.	16	TRBV28	TRBJ2-3	TRBD2	CAGRTPSGSGGDTQYF	TGTGCCGGCAGGACCCCCTCGGGAAGCGGGGGGGATACGCAGTATTTT
few	11	TRBV6-5	TRBJ1-1	.	CACWGNTEAFF	TGTGCCTGCTGGGGTAACACTGAAGCTTTCTTT
.	16	TRBV7-8	TRBJ1-5	.	CASSLARVGAGQPQHF	TGTGCCAGCAGCTTAGCTCGAGTTGGGGCGGGTCAGCCCCAGCATTTT
many	11	TRBV24-1	TRBJ2-1	TRBD2	CATREGNEQFF	TGTGCCACCCGGGAGGGGAATGAGCAGTTCTTC
.	15	TRBV3-1	TRBJ2-5	TRBD2	CASRRYSGGQETQYF	TGTGCCAGCAGGCGTTATAGCGGGGGGCAAGAGACCCAGTACTTC
many	11	TRBV6-4	TRBJ1-5	.	CASSVNQPQHF	TGTGCCAGCAGTGTGAATCAGCCCCAGCATTTT
few	15	TRBV9	TRBJ1-4	TRBD1	CASSEEDRGTEKLFF	TGTGCCAGCAGCGAAGAGGACAGGGGGACTGAAAAACTGTTTTTT
.	13	TRBV5-8	TRBJ1-4	.	CASSFGRNEKLFF	TGTGCCAGCAGCTTTGGGCGTAATGAAAAACTGTTTTTT
many	13	TRBV3-1	TRBJ2-7	.	CASSQDLGWEQYF	TGTGCCAGCAGCCAAGATCTAGGGTGGGAGCAGTACTTC
.	16	TRBV12-3/TRBV12-4	TRBJ1-5	.	CASTLHRSASNQPQHF	TGTGCCAGCACCCTCCACAGGTCCGCTAGCAATCAGCCCCAGCATTTT
few	15	TRBV7-2	TRBJ1-5	.	CASSSGGTVNQPQHF	TGTGCCAGCAGCTCGGGCGGGACCGTGAATCAGCCCCAGCATTTT
few	14	TRBV3-1	TRBJ1-1	.	CASSHREMNTEAFF	TGTGCCAGCAGCCACAGGGAAATGAACACTGAAGCTTTCTTT
many	13	TRBV5-1	TRBJ1-2	.	CASSLEGNYGYTF	TGCGCCAGCAGCTTGGAGGGGAACTATGGCTACACCTTC
once	13	TRBV5-1	TRBJ2-5	.	CASSFAVRETQYF	TGCGCCAGCAGCTTTGCTGTGAGGGAGACCCAGTACTTC
few	16	TRBV9	TRBJ1-1	.	CASSVAPMGSNTEAFF	TGTGCCAGCAGCGTAGCCCCTATGGGGTCGAACACTGAAGCTTTCTTT
few	13	TRBV7-2	TRBJ2-1	.	CASSPPPANEQFF	TGTGCCTCTTCCCCTCCTCCGGCCAATGAGCAGTTCTTC
.	13	TRBV11-2	TRBJ2-5	.	CASSSGAGETQYF	TGTGCCAGCAGCTCGGGGGCAGGGGAGACCCAGTACTTC
many	12	TRBV19	TRBJ1-4	.	CASRGDGEKLFF	TGTGCCAGTAGGGGGGATGGAGAAAAACTGTTTTTT
few	15	TRBV6-5	TRBJ2-2	.	CASSYSGRNTGELFF	TGTGCCAGCAGTTACTCGGGCAGGAACACCGGGGAGCTGTTTTTT
few	15	TRBV4-2	TRBJ2-3	.	CASSQDASVADTQYF	TGTGCCAGCAGCCAAGATGCCAGTGTGGCAGATACGCAGTATTTT
few	14	TRBV4-3	TRBJ1-1	.	CASSLRSGGTEAFF	TGCGCCAGCAGCCTTCGTTCGGGGGGCACTGAAGCTTTCTTT
.	15	TRBV6-1	TRBJ2-3	.	CASSERGQRTDTQYF	TGTGCCAGCTCCGAAAGGGGACAAAGGACAGATACGCAGTATTTT
.	16	TRBV7-8	TRBJ1-2	TRBD1	CASSLGGQGYNYGYTF	TGTGCCAGCAGCTTAGGGGGACAGGGGTACAACTATGGCTACACCTTC
many	15	TRBV25-1	TRBJ2-7	TRBD1	CASSFPGQGTYEQYF	TGTGCCAGCAGTTTCCCAGGACAGGGAACCTACGAGCAGTACTTC
many	14	TRBV12-3/TRBV12-4	TRBJ1-1	.	CASSLLTRNTEAFF	TGTGCCAGCAGCCTGCTAACTAGGAACACTGAAGCTTTCTTT
many	14	TRBV5-6	TRBJ2-5	.	CASSLAGPKETQYF	TGTGCCAGCAGCTTGGCGGGCCCCAAAGAGACCCAGTACTTC
few	14	TRBV5-1	TRBJ2-7	TRBD2	CASRGGSGPYEQYF	TGCGCCAGCAGGGGGGGGTCGGGCCCCTACGAGCAGTACTTC
many	14	TRBV7-2	TRBJ1-4	.	CASSFTPTNEKLFF	TGTGCCAGCAGCTTCACACCAACTAATGAAAAACTGTTTTTT
.	17	TRBV18	TRBJ1-2	TRBD1	CASSPNRGPGANYGYTF	TGTGCCAGCTCACCGAACAGGGGGCCGGGGGCTAACTATGGCTACACCTTC
many	18	TRBV9	TRBJ2-1	TRBD2	CASSVGSSGGLSTNEQFF	TGTGCCAGCAGCGTAGGTTCTAGCGGGGGCCTCTCCACAAATGAGCAGTTCTTC
.	15	TRBV5-8	TRBJ1-1	.	CASSLNRDGGREAFF	TGTGCCAGCAGCTTAAACCGGGACGGCGGGCGAGAAGCTTTCTTT
.	13	TRBV7-9	TRBJ2-5	.	CASVPGGEETQYF	TGTGCCAGCGTCCCCGGCGGAGAAGAGACCCAGTACTTC
few	15	TRBV28	TRBJ1-4	.	CASSLLPRGNEKLFF	TGTGCCAGCAGCTTACTACCGAGAGGGAATGAAAAACTGTTTTTT
.	15	TRBV20-1	TRBJ2-7	TRBD1	CSASDGTGGGGEQYF	TGCAGTGCTAGTGACGGGACAGGGGGCGGTGGCGAGCAGTACTTC
.	15	TRBV4-3	TRBJ2-7	.	CASSQRVGRDYEQYF	TGCGCCAGCAGCCAACGCGTGGGCAGGGACTACGAGCAGTACTTC
many	18	TRBV28	TRBJ2-5	TRBD2	CASTNGAGSGLAKETQYF	TGTGCCAGCACCAATGGGGCAGGGTCGGGACTAGCGAAGGAGACCCAGTACTTC
few	13	TRBV7-9	TRBJ1-1	.	CASRGNFPTEAFF	TGTGCCAGCAGAGGGAATTTCCCCACTGAAGCTTTCTTT
.	15	TRBV7-9	TRBJ2-7	TRBD2	CASSSQPGGGYEQYF	TGTGCCAGCAGCTCCCAACCTGGCGGGGGCTACGAGCAGTACTTC
many	12	TRBV7-2	TRBJ1-5	.	CASSDSNQPQHF	TGTGCCAGCAGTGACAGCAATCAGCCCCAGCATTTT
.	15	TRBV6-2/TRBV6-3	TRBJ2-3	TRBD1	CASSYWDRESDTQYF	TGTGCCAGCAGTTACTGGGACAGGGAGTCAGATACGCAGTATTTT
few	15	TRBV5-1	TRBJ1-2	.	CASKETAGLEYGYTF	TGCGCCAGCAAAGAAACCGCGGGGCTCGAGTATGGCTACACCTTC
few	16	TRBV5-5	TRBJ1-6	.	CASSPRAHFGNSPLHF	TGTGCCAGCAGTCCCAGGGCCCATTTTGGTAATTCACCCCTCCACTTT
many	12	TRBV9	TRBJ2-3	.	CASASPSDTQYF	TGTGCCAGCGCCTCCCCTAGCGATACGCAGTATTTT
many	17	TRBV4-2	TRBJ2-5	TRBD2	CASSEASGGLGAETQYF	TGTGCCAGCAGCGAAGCTAGCGGGGGGCTGGGGGCAGAGACCCAGTACTTC